This TCR beta chain derives from a study of T cell responses to AZD1222 COVID-19 vaccine. Profiled with immunoSEQ multiplex PCR; TCRdb holds only in-frame clones, not every one. The sample lists fewer than 150,000 clones; 87% were seen once. General study results and limits: Dominant at 160-218 and 743-854, vaccine-associated CD4 TCRs also spanned spike. Seropositive AZD1222 recipients at baseline numbered only five or six.

On this clone itself: The antigen is undetermined.

V was clipped by 0 bases and J by 7 bases, with 14 bases between them. Germline CDR1 reads SGHRS; CDR2 reads YFSETQ. The CDR3 contains 16 residues. The chain is built from TRBV5-1 and TRBJ1-6, with D tentatively TRBD1 (6 bases). This TCR came from an adult in good health. The sample consisted of peripheral blood, taken on day 0 of AZD1222 vaccination. This CDR3 reads CASSLAPAGANSPLHF. The CDR3 DNA is TGCGCCAGCAGCTTGGCCCCGGCAGGGGCCAATTCACCCCTCCACTTT. The entire variable domain, with the rest obtained from reference TRBV5-1 and TRBJ1-6, is as follows: KAGVTQTPRYLIKTRGQQVTLSCSPISGHRSVSWYQQTPGQGLQFLFEYFSETQRNKGNFPGRFSGRQFSNSRSEMNVSTLELGDSALYLCASSLAPAGANSPLHFGNGTRLTVT.